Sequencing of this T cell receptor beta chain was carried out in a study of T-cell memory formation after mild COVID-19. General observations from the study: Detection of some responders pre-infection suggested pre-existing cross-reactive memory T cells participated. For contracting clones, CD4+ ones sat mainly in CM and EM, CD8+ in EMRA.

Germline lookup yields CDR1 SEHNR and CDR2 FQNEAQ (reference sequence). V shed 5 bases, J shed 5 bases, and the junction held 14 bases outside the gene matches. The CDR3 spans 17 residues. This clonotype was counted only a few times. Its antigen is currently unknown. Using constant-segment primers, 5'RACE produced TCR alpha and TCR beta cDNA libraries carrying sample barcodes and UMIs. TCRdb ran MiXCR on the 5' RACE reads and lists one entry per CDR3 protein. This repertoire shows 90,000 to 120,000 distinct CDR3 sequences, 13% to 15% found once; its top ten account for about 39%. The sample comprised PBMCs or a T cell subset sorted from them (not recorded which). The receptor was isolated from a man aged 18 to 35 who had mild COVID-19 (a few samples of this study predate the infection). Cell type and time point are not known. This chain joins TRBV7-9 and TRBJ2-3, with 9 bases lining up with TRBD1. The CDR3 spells CASSKPTRQGGGDTQYF. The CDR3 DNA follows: TGTGCCAGCAGCAAACCCACCAGACAGGGGGGCGGAGATACGCAGTATTTT.